These T cell receptor beta chains were read from a single sample in a study of Tregs in tolerant kidney transplant recipients. The data were produced by immunoSEQ multiplex PCR, yet TCRdb's version contains in-frame clones alone and is incomplete. The sample holds roughly 80,000 clones, nearly 98% seen once. The sample in question was CD4+ T cells from blood, obtained before the transplant. The receptor source for this set is a human donor who received a combined kidney and bone marrow transplant. Both conserved end residues are part of each CDR3. A D gene is named only where the DNA matches it firmly. Part of the rows lack a size; the others show once, few, many or a class for expanded clones.

TRBD2	TRBV6-6	-	TRBJ2-5	CASSYSSGSRGETQYF	TGTGCCAGCAGTTATTCTAGCGGGAGCCGAGGAGAGACCCAGTACTTC
-	TRBV4-2	-	TRBJ1-5	CASSPRYLQPQHF	TGTGCCAGCAGCCCGAGATATCTTCAGCCCCAGCATTTT
-	TRBV27	-	TRBJ1-5	CASSPLQGSNQPQHF	TGTGCCAGCAGTCCACTCCAGGGGAGCAATCAGCCCCAGCATTTT
-	TRBV7-3	once	TRBJ2-1	CASSPLASYNEQFF	TGTGCCAGCAGCCCCCTAGCCTCCTACAATGAGCAGTTCTTC
-	TRBV25-1	-	TRBJ2-7	CASSEGGRYEQYF	TGTGCCAGCAGTGAAGGGGGCCGCTACGAGCAGTACTTC
TRBD1	TRBV29-1	-	TRBJ1-2	CSVGTGYGYTF	TGCAGCGTTGGGACAGGCTATGGCTACACCTTC
-	TRBV7-3	-	TRBJ2-6	CASSSQVVVPNVLTF	TGTGCCAGCAGCTCACAGGTAGTCGTGCCCAACGTCCTGACTTTC
-	TRBV9	-	TRBJ2-1	CASSVGSTIYNEQFF	TGTGCCAGCAGCGTAGGGAGTACCATCTACAATGAGCAGTTCTTC
-	TRBV18	-	TRBJ2-7	CASSLQGGEQYF	TGTGCCAGCTCGTTACAGGGAGGGGAGCAGTACTTC
TRBD1	TRBV18	-	TRBJ2-6	CASSPDRAGANVLTF	TGTGCCAGCTCGCCCGACAGGGCTGGGGCCAACGTCCTGACTTTC
-	TRBV6-5	-	TRBJ2-7	CASSLGERYEQYF	TGTGCCAGCAGTTTAGGGGAACGGTACGAGCAGTACTTC
TRBD1	TRBV10-3	-	TRBJ1-1	CATDVDRVGTEAFF	TGTGCCACCGACGTAGACAGGGTAGGCACTGAAGCTTTCTTT
-	TRBV7-2	-	TRBJ2-3	CASSLEPLRGTQYF	TGTGCCAGCAGCTTAGAACCTCTACGGGGAACGCAGTATTTT
-	TRBV5-4	-	TRBJ2-5	CASSLVQETQYF	TGTGCCAGCAGCTTGGTACAAGAGACCCAGTACTTC
-	TRBV5-1	-	TRBJ2-1	CASSAQSSYNEQFF	TGCGCCAGCAGCGCTCAGTCTTCCTACAATGAGCAGTTCTTC
TRBD1	TRBV5-4	-	TRBJ1-3	CASSKTGYSGNTIYF	TGTGCCAGCAGCAAGACAGGGTACTCTGGAAACACCATATATTTT
-	TRBV6-5	once	TRBJ2-5	CASMVGGVPGETQYF	TGTGCCAGCATGGTAGGCGGGGTTCCGGGAGAGACCCAGTACTTC
-	TRBV2	-	TRBJ1-6	CASSEGPSREGSPLHF	TGTGCCAGCAGTGAAGGACCCTCCAGGGAAGGTTCACCCCTCCACTTT
TRBD1	TRBV19	-	TRBJ1-2	CASSPSWTGSGGYTF	TGTGCCAGTAGTCCTTCCTGGACAGGGTCGGGTGGCTACACCTTC
-	TRBV5-5	-	TRBJ1-5	CASSQGQTNQPQHF	TGTGCCAGCAGCCAGGGACAAACCAATCAGCCCCAGCATTTT
-	TRBV10-3	-	TRBJ1-1	CAISEPRNTEAFF	TGTGCCATCAGTGAGCCGCGGAACACTGAAGCTTTCTTT
TRBD1	TRBV9	-	TRBJ1-2	CASSGVPGGGNGYTF	TGTGCCAGCAGCGGGGTGCCAGGGGGTGGGAATGGCTACACCTTC
-	TRBV5-1	-	TRBJ2-3	CASSHSPSTDTQYF	TGCGCCAGCAGCCACAGTCCTAGCACAGATACGCAGTATTTT
-	TRBV19	-	TRBJ2-1	CASAPPGQTYNEQFF	TGTGCCAGTGCCCCCCCGGGACAAACCTACAATGAGCAGTTCTTC
TRBD2	TRBV7-2	-	TRBJ2-1	CASSLVRGRVRDEQFF	TGTGCCAGCAGCTTAGTTCGCGGGAGGGTTCGCGATGAGCAGTTCTTC
TRBD2	TRBV27	once	TRBJ2-3	CASSLWGRGGTDTQYF	TGTGCCAGCAGTTTATGGGGGCGGGGGGGCACAGATACGCAGTATTTT
-	TRBV21-1	-	TRBJ2-1	CASSKANSRDSEQFF	TGTGCCAGCAGCAAAGCCAACTCGAGGGATAGTGAGCAGTTCTTC
-	TRBV11-3	-	TRBJ2-1	CASSLGGAAGDEQFF	TGTGCCAGCAGCTTAGGGGGCGCCGCCGGTGATGAGCAGTTCTTC
-	TRBV30	-	TRBJ2-1	CAWSVAGQGSNNEQFF	TGTGCCTGGAGTGTCGCGGGGCAGGGATCCAACAATGAGCAGTTCTTC
TRBD2	TRBV4-2	-	TRBJ2-3	CASSWTSGSTDTQYF	TGTGCCAGCAGCTGGACTAGCGGGAGCACAGATACGCAGTATTTT
-	TRBV4-2	-	TRBJ1-2	CASSQDLTQPYGYTF	TGTGCCAGCAGCCAAGATTTGACTCAACCCTATGGCTACACCTTC
-	TRBV11-2	-	TRBJ1-3	CASSLGQVSGNTIYF	TGTGCCAGCAGCTTAGGGCAGGTCTCTGGAAACACCATATATTTT
TRBD1	TRBV27	few	TRBJ2-7	CASRTRTGGEQYF	TGTGCCAGCAGGACTAGGACAGGGGGCGAGCAGTACTTC
TRBD1	TRBV4-1	-	TRBJ2-3	CASSRFTPGTGRSTDTQYF	TGCGCCAGCAGTAGATTTACGCCCGGGACAGGGAGAAGCACAGATACGCAGTATTTT
-	TRBV7-2	once	TRBJ2-7	CASSLAFFEQYF	TGTGCCAGCAGCTTAGCTTTCTTCGAGCAGTACTTC
TRBD1	TRBV5-5	once	TRBJ1-5	CASSLEGGKQPQHF	TGTGCCAGCAGCTTGGAAGGGGGCAAGCAGCCCCAGCATTTT
TRBD1	TRBV11-3	once	TRBJ1-2	CASSLGTGNYGYTF	TGTGCCAGCAGCTTAGGGACAGGGAACTATGGCTACACCTTC
TRBD1	TRBV28	once	TRBJ1-6	CASSLGTGYSPLHF	TGTGCCAGCAGTTTAGGGACAGGGTATTCACCCCTCCACTTT
TRBD1	TRBV19	-	TRBJ2-4	CASSAGGGIQYF	TGTGCCAGTAGCGCAGGGGGCGGCATTCAGTACTTC
TRBD1	TRBV7-2	-	TRBJ1-2	CASSFTTGGYGYTF	TGTGCCAGCAGCTTCACGACAGGGGGCTATGGCTACACCTTC
-	TRBV18	once	TRBJ1-4	CASSPLATNEKLFF	TGTGCCAGCTCACCCCTTGCAACTAATGAAAAACTGTTTTTT
TRBD1	TRBV7-8	-	TRBJ1-3	CASSPAGGSGNTIYF	TGTGCCAGCAGCCCAGCAGGGGGCTCTGGAAACACCATATATTTT
TRBD1	TRBV18	-	TRBJ2-1	CASSPTGASSYNEQFF	TGTGCCAGCTCACCGACAGGGGCCAGCTCCTACAATGAGCAGTTCTTC